The 28 T cell receptor beta chains listed next were all sequenced from one sample in a study of blood T cell repertoires in COVID-19 (dated by TCRdb to about 2020). Libraries were constructed by the immunoSEQ multiplex PCR assay. TCRdb re-hosts the immuneACCESS table, in-frame sequences only. Its copies lack some clones; in the studies checked, an unresolved V gene accounts for under half of them, and the cause for the rest is not known. Here the sample has approximately 320,000 clones; around 92% occur a single time. Of the sample, approximately 10% is held by the ten largest clones. Sequenced input: peripheral blood. The receptor set was obtained from a woman aged 25 to 39 with COVID-19, enrolled during active disease.

The CDR3 sequence: CASSRSPFREPTEAFF. As DNA, the CDR3 is TGTGCCAGTAGTAGGTCCCCTTTTCGGGAACCGACTGAAGCTTTCTTT. The chain couples TRBV19 to TRBJ1-1; D is unresolved. The CDR3 is 16 residues long. V lost 4 bases and J 5 bases, leaving 20 bases between the germline ends. CDR1 is LNHDA and CDR2 is SQIVND in the germline V gene (reference sequence). The full variable domain, completed using reference TRBV19 and TRBJ1-1, is DGGITQSPKYLFRKEGQNVTLSCEQNLNHDAMYWYRQDPGQGLRLIYYSQIVNDFQKGDIAEGYSVSREKKESFPLTVTSAQKNPTAFYLCASSRSPFREPTEAFFGQGTRLTVV.

V usage is TRBV29-1 and J usage is TRBJ1-1; no reliable D call. The CDR3 is made up of 13 amino acids. The germline CDR1 and CDR2 sequences are SQVTM and ANQGSEA. CDR3: CSALRQLNTEAFF. The CDR3 DNA sequence: TGCAGTGCCCTGAGGCAGCTGAACACTGAAGCTTTCTTT.

This clone has more than one count but fewer than ten. CDR3 sequence (DNA): TGTGCCAGCAGTCTGGTGGCTAGCGGGGGCGTTTACAATGAGCAGTTCTTC. Translation gives CASSLVASGGVYNEQFF. The rearrangement uses TRBV2 and TRBJ2-1; 10 bases agree with TRBD2. The J segment lost 4 bases and the V segment lost 5 bases, leaving 11 bases of the junction unmatched. Germline V lookup: CDR1 SNHLY, CDR2 FYNNEI. The CDR3 length is 17 residues.

The V call is TRBV30, the J call TRBJ2-2; 15 bases match TRBD2. In germline, CDR1 is GTSNPN, CDR2 SVGIG (reference sequence). The CDR3 is 15 residues long. Germline trimming cut 6 bases from V and 5 bases from J; bases unmatched to any gene: 4. The CDR3 DNA is TGTGCCTGCCGCGGACTAGCGGGGGGGACCGGGGAGCTGTTTTTT. Its translation is CACRGLAGGTGELFF.

CDR3 bases: TGTGCCAGCCTGGGGGCGACCGGGGAGCTGTTTTTT. Protein product: CASLGATGELFF. The V call is TRBV3-1 (or the pseudogene TRBV3-2), the J call TRBJ2-2; possible D gene TRBD1, 6 bases. V lost 8 bases to trimming and J lost 5 bases, with 9 bases between them. Germline loops: CDR1 LGHDT, CDR2 YNNKEL (reference sequence). There are 12 residues in the CDR3.

This clone has a single count. J is TRBJ2-3 and V is TRBV6-5; perhaps TRBD1 as D (6 bases). The CDR3 runs 15 residues. In germline, CDR1 is MNHEY, CDR2 SVGAGI. Trimming shortened V by 7 bases and J by 0 bases, and 14 bases separated the two germline ends. The CDR3 spells CASTSVGASTDTQYF. In nucleotides, the CDR3 is TGTGCCAGCACCTCAGTGGGGGCAAGCACAGATACGCAGTATTTT.

This clone was detected only a few times. The V gene is TRBV5-1, the J gene TRBJ1-3, with 8 bases matching TRBD1. V dropped 0 bases and J dropped 1; count of bases not matched to a gene: 3. Germline CDR1 is SGHRS and CDR2 is YFSETQ. The CDR3 extends over 16 amino acids. The CDR3 spells CASSLVNRGSGNTIYF. For the CDR3, the DNA is TGCGCCAGCAGCTTGGTAAACAGGGGGTCTGGAAACACCATATATTTT.

The chain couples TRBV5-1 to TRBJ1-2; 7 bases agree with TRBD1. This CDR3 spans 15 amino acids. V was pared by 3 bases and J by 6 bases, with 11 bases of the junction left unmatched. CDR1 SGHRS and CDR2 YFSETQ come from the germline V gene. Written as DNA, the CDR3 is TGCGCCAGCAGCTCGGGACAGCGGGTCGGAAATGGCTACACCTTC. This translates into CASSSGQRVGNGYTF.

This clone was detected only once. This chain joins TRBV7-2 and TRBJ1-2; unclear D gene. CDR1 is SGHTA and CDR2 is FQGNSA in the germline V gene. Trimming cost V 4 bases and J 5 bases, with 8 bases left between them. This CDR3 region has 12 residues. The CDR3 loop reads CASSSRVYGYTF. CDR3 nucleotide sequence: TGTGCCAGCAGCTCGAGGGTATATGGCTACACCTTC.

CDR3 DNA: TGTGCCACGCAGGACAGGGGTAATGAAAAACTGTTTTTT. Protein sequence: CATQDRGNEKLFF. The chain recombines TRBV28 with TRBJ1-4, with TRBD1 identical over 9 bases. CDR1 and CDR2 from the germline V gene are MDHEN and SYDVKM. The CDR3 is 13 residues long. After removal of 10 bases from V and 4 bases from J, the junction contained 4 bases not matched to a gene.

The CDR3 region is CASSAYRDGIQPQHF. The CDR3 DNA reads TGTGCCAGTAGTGCATACAGGGACGGCATTCAGCCCCAGCATTTT. The chain employs TRBV19 and TRBJ1-5, with a weak D call TRBD1 (6 bases). Germline-derived CDR1 and CDR2 are LNHDA and SQIVND (reference sequence). The CDR3 length is 15 residues. V was clipped by 5 bases and J by 6 bases, with 17 bases between them. The variable domain in full, with the rest retrieved from reference TRBV19 and TRBJ1-5, is DGGITQSPKYLFRKEGQNVTLSCEQNLNHDAMYWYRQDPGQGLRLIYYSQIVNDFQKGDIAEGYSVSREKKESFPLTVTSAQKNPTAFYLCASSAYRDGIQPQHFGDGTRLSIL.

The CDR3 here is CASSSPSGANYGYTF. The CDR3 DNA is TGTGCCAGCAGTTCCCCCTCGGGGGCTAACTATGGCTACACCTTC. This chain links TRBV28 with TRBJ1-2; D may be TRBD1 (5 bases). V lost 4 bases to trimming and J lost 0 bases, with 12 bases between them. The germline V gene has CDR1 MDHEN and CDR2 SYDVKM. The CDR3 has 15 amino acids.

This clone was recorded a few times. The rearrangement links TRBV19 to TRBJ1-5; TRBD1 might be the D (6 bases). V was shortened by 9 bases and J by 4 bases, with 19 bases between the two germline ends. This CDR3 is 15 amino acids long. Germline V lookup: CDR1 LNHDA, CDR2 SQIVND (reference sequence). DNA for the CDR3: TGTGCCAGCAGTCCCGTACAGGGCTTTAATCAGCCCCAGCATTTT. It codes for CASSPVQGFNQPQHF.

The V call is TRBV19, the J call TRBJ2-2, with 8 bases aligning to TRBD2. CDR1 and CDR2 (germline): LNHDA, SQIVND (reference sequence). J was trimmed by 6 bases and V by 4 bases; bases with no gene match: 7. The CDR3 covers 15 residues. CDR3 sequence: CASSRTGGAAGELFF. CDR3 in DNA: TGTGCCAGTAGTAGAACCGGGGGGGCCGCCGGGGAGCTGTTTTTT. The complete variable domain, with remaining parts taken from reference TRBV19 and TRBJ2-2, reads DGGITQSPKYLFRKEGQNVTLSCEQNLNHDAMYWYRQDPGQGLRLIYYSQIVNDFQKGDIAEGYSVSREKKESFPLTVTSAQKNPTAFYLCASSRTGGAAGELFFGEGSRLTVL.

The DNA of the CDR3 is TGTGCCAGCTCACCAAACAGACCTCTGGAGCAGTACTTC. It specifies CASSPNRPLEQYF. V usage is TRBV18 and J usage is TRBJ2-7; D is uncertain. The CDR3 has 13 residues. Germline loops: CDR1 KGHSH, CDR2 LQKENI. Trimming removed 2 bases from V and 7 bases from J, with 12 bases in between. Drawing the rest from reference TRBV18 and TRBJ2-7, the complete variable domain is NAGVMQNPRHLVRRRGQEARLRCSPMKGHSHVYWYRQLPEEGLKFMVYLQKENIIDESGMPKERFSAEFPKEGPSILRIQQVVRGDSAAYFCASSPNRPLEQYFGPGTRLTVT.

This clone was detected only once. The J gene is TRBJ2-4, the V gene TRBV6-2 or TRBV6-3, with 11 bases identical to TRBD1. The trim removed 2 bases at V and 10 bases at J, leaving 10 bases unmatched. This CDR3 region has 16 residues. The germline gives CDR1 MNHEY, CDR2 SVGEGT. The CDR3 coding sequence is TGTGCCAGCAGTTACGGGCGGACAGGGGGCCTGGTAATTCAGTACTTC. Protein sequence: CASSYGRTGGLVIQYF.

The chain has TRBV10-1 and TRBJ2-1; D may be TRBD1 (6 bases). Trimming took 6 bases from V and 7 from J, leaving 13 bases between them. This CDR3 comprises 13 residues. Germline-derived CDR1 and CDR2 are WNHNN and SYGVQD (reference sequence). The CDR3 DNA is TGCGCCAGCAGGGACGAGGGGGTTAATGAGCAGTTCTTC. It yields the protein CASRDEGVNEQFF.

This chain uses TRBV19 with TRBJ1-5, with D possibly being TRBD1 (6 bases). The length of the CDR3 is 16 residues. V lost 3 bases to trimming and J lost 2 bases, with 14 bases between them. CDR1 and CDR2 from the germline V gene are LNHDA and SQIVND (reference sequence). CDR3 amino acids: CASSMGGAPGNQPQHF. In DNA form, the CDR3 reads TGTGCCAGTAGTATGGGGGGGGCGCCAGGCAATCAGCCCCAGCATTTT.

The chain uses TRBV7-6 and TRBJ1-6; 8 bases are a match to TRBD1. Looked up from germline, CDR1 is SGHVS and CDR2 is FNYEAQ. The trim removed 3 bases at V and 5 bases at J, leaving 3 bases unmatched. This CDR3 has 15 amino acids. DNA of the CDR3: TGTGCCAGCAGCTTCCGACAGGGGCATAATTCACCCCTCCACTTT. Its translation: CASSFRQGHNSPLHF.

This chain connects TRBV3-1 (or the pseudogene TRBV3-2) to TRBJ1-1; D is ambiguous. V shed 3 bases and J shed 3 bases, with 8 bases lying between them. Germline V gives CDR1 LGHDT, CDR2 YNNKEL (reference sequence). The CDR3 loop spans 13 amino acids. The CDR3 region has the DNA TGTGCCAGCAGCCAGCAGTGGTACACTGAAGCTTTCTTT. This sequence encodes CASSQQWYTEAFF.

The rearrangement links TRBV3-1 (or the pseudogene TRBV3-2) to TRBJ2-7; a weak D match, TRBD1 (5 bases). Between the trimmed V and J ends, which lost 4 bases and 3 bases, there was a span of 10 bases. This CDR3 is 13 amino acids long. Germline V lookup: CDR1 LGHDT, CDR2 YNNKEL (reference sequence). Here the CDR3 reads CASSLSGNYEQYF. The CDR3 DNA follows: TGTGCCAGCAGCCTATCAGGGAACTACGAGCAGTACTTC.

The J gene is TRBJ1-6, the V gene TRBV5-1; TRBD1 matches 8 bases. Germline lookup yields CDR1 SGHRS and CDR2 YFSETQ. This CDR3 has 17 amino acids. The V and J ends lost 0 bases and 7 bases, in that order; junction bases with no gene match: 9. The CDR3 nucleotides read TGCGCCAGCAGCTTGGAGCAGGGGGCAGTACCCAATTCACCCCTCCACTTT. The encoded protein is CASSLEQGAVPNSPLHF.

A word on this clone: Other nucleotide sequences from this sample produce the same CDR3. V gene TRBV19 combines with J gene TRBJ1-5; 10 nucleotides line up with TRBD1. Germline assignment: CDR1 LNHDA and CDR2 SQIVND (reference sequence). The V segment lost 6 bases and the J segment 4 bases; nucleotides outside the gene matches: 0. The length of the CDR3 is 13 residues. For the CDR3, the DNA is TGTGCCAGTAGGGACAGGGGGAATCAGCCCCAGCATTTT. The encoded protein is CASRDRGNQPQHF.

This clone is a singleton in its sample. This sequence joins TRBV5-6 and TRBJ2-5, with D possibly matching TRBD2 (6 bases). Per the germline V gene, CDR1 is SGHDT and CDR2 is YYEEEE. CDR3 length: 17 residues. V lost 0 bases and J lost 4, with 19 bases in between. The CDR3 spells CASSLGYLVLGGETQYF. DNA of the CDR3: TGTGCCAGCAGCTTGGGATATCTGGTCCTGGGGGGAGAGACCCAGTACTTC.

J is TRBJ1-2 and V is TRBV15, with D hard to call. V was shortened by 3 bases and J by 4 bases, with 21 bases between the two germline ends. The germline V gene encodes CDR1 LNHNV and CDR2 YYDKDF (reference sequence). The CDR3 covers 17 residues. DNA for the CDR3: TGTGCCACCAGCAGCTATCGGACCGATACTAGTCCCTATGGCTACACCTTC. This encodes CATSSYRTDTSPYGYTF.

This clone was counted between two and nine times. The chain carries TRBV4-1 and TRBJ2-7; TRBD1 is a possible D gene (6 bases). Germline V gives CDR1 MGHRA, CDR2 YSYEKL. V lost 4 bases and J 2 bases, leaving 12 bases between the germline ends. This CDR3 spans 14 amino acids. The CDR3 region is CASSRTASTYEQYF. The CDR3 nucleotides read TGCGCCAGCAGCCGGACAGCTTCTACCTACGAGCAGTACTTC.

This clone was detected only once. V and J are TRBV3-1 (or the pseudogene TRBV3-2) and TRBJ2-5, with D possibly matching TRBD1 (8 bases). V lost 4 bases, J lost 5 bases, and 20 bases lay in between. CDR1 LGHDT and CDR2 YNNKEL come from the germline V gene (reference sequence). The CDR3 totals 16 residues. The CDR3 coding sequence is TGTGCCAGCAGCCGCGGACAGGGAGGGTGGTGGGAGACCCAGTACTTC. As protein: CASSRGQGGWWETQYF.

The gene calls are TRBV29-1 and TRBJ1-1; the D is unclear. Germline values: CDR1 SQVTM, CDR2 ANQGSEA. This CDR3 is built from 13 residues. The germline V and J ends were trimmed by 3 bases and 4 bases, with 12 bases remaining between them. This CDR3 is CSVELRVGTEAFF. CDR3 nucleotide sequence: TGCAGCGTTGAGCTGAGGGTGGGCACTGAAGCTTTCTTT.